The rows below give T cell receptor beta chains drawn from one sample of a study of T cell repertoires in cytomegalovirus infection. Their antigens remain unidentified. MiXCR, applied by TCRdb to the reads, yields one record per CDR3 protein. The sample carries around 430,000 distinct CDR3 sequences, about 44% recorded once. Sequencing was performed on cultured PBMCs, taken from culture after CMV antigen stimulation. Receptor source: a human donor in good health (CMV status not recorded). Some clones in this sample may be carry-over from other donors' samples. The CDR3 runs from the conserved cysteine through the conserved F or W. Each record gives: V gene, J gene, D gene, clone size, CDR3 DNA, CDR3 protein. A D gene is named only where the DNA matches it firmly. Only some rows state a clone size, as once, few, many or a class for expanded clones.

V: TRBV7-4
J: TRBJ1-6
D: TRBD1
size: once
DNA: TGTGCCAGCAGCCCGAGGGGACAGGGTCACTCACCCCTCCACTTT
CDR3: CASSPRGQGHSPLHF

V: TRBV20-1
J: TRBJ2-1
D: TRBD2
size: .
DNA: TGCAGTGCTAGCGAGGCTAGCGGGGGGGTTGTAGATGAGCAGTTCTTC
CDR3: CSASEASGGVVDEQFF

V: TRBV12-3/TRBV12-4
J: TRBJ2-1
D: .
size: .
DNA: TGTGCCAGCAGTTTAGCTAGCTACAACCTAAATGAGCAGTTCTTC
CDR3: CASSLASYNLNEQFF

V: TRBV5-1
J: TRBJ2-3
D: .
size: .
DNA: TGCGCCAGCAGCTTCCCGGGGACTGAGTACACAGATACGCAGTATTTT
CDR3: CASSFPGTEYTDTQYF

V: TRBV4-2
J: TRBJ2-3
D: .
size: .
DNA: TGTGCCAGCAGACCGTACGGGACGGAGGGGGCAGATACGCAGTATTTT
CDR3: CASRPYGTEGADTQYF

V: TRBV6-1
J: TRBJ2-3
D: .
size: many
DNA: TGTGCCAGCAGCCCCCTGGGGCGCGGGGTAGATACGCAGTATTTT
CDR3: CASSPLGRGVDTQYF

V: TRBV6-5
J: TRBJ2-7
D: .
size: few
DNA: TGTGCCAGCAGTCGCCAGGGGTCCCACGAGCAGTACTTC
CDR3: CASSRQGSHEQYF

V: TRBV20-1
J: TRBJ2-1
D: TRBD2
size: few
DNA: TGCAGTGCTAGAGATCGCCGGGGGGTCAATGAGCAGTTCTTC
CDR3: CSARDRRGVNEQFF

V: TRBV7-9
J: TRBJ2-5
D: .
size: .
DNA: TGTGCCAGCAGCTTAGAGGGTAACCAAGAGACCCAGTACTTC
CDR3: CASSLEGNQETQYF

V: TRBV7-8
J: TRBJ2-2
D: .
size: few
DNA: TGTGCCAGCAGCTTAGACCTGGGAGTTGGAACCGGGGAGCTGTTTTTT
CDR3: CASSLDLGVGTGELFF

V: TRBV12-3/TRBV12-4
J: TRBJ2-1
D: .
size: .
DNA: TGTGCCAGCAGCCTTCGCAGGCCTACATATGAGCAGTTCTTC
CDR3: CASSLRRPTYEQFF

V: TRBV5-1
J: TRBJ2-7
D: .
size: .
DNA: TGCGCCAGCAGCTTGGAGGTAACAGGAGGGGAGCAGTACTTC
CDR3: CASSLEVTGGEQYF

V: TRBV7-2
J: TRBJ1-2
D: .
size: .
DNA: TGTGCCAGCAGCTTAGCGAGGACGGAGCCTCGGCTTGGCTACACCTTC
CDR3: CASSLARTEPRLGYTF

V: TRBV4-3
J: TRBJ2-1
D: TRBD1
size: few
DNA: TGCGCCAGCAGCCACCACCGGGACAGGGATTCCAATGAGCAGTTCTTC
CDR3: CASSHHRDRDSNEQFF

V: TRBV19
J: TRBJ1-2
D: .
size: .
DNA: TGTGCCAGTAGTATGAGGGGGATCCCCTATGGCTACACCTTC
CDR3: CASSMRGIPYGYTF

V: TRBV13
J: TRBJ1-2
D: .
size: once
DNA: TGTGCCACGCGGATTCAGGGAGACTATGGCTACACCTTC
CDR3: CATRIQGDYGYTF

V: TRBV7-2
J: TRBJ1-3
D: .
size: few
DNA: TGTGCCAGCACCCCGGGGTGGGGGTTTCCCATATATTTT
CDR3: CASTPGWGFPIYF

V: TRBV24-1
J: TRBJ2-3
D: TRBD1
size: few
DNA: TGTGCCACCAGTGAGGACAGGAACACAGATACGCAGTATTTT
CDR3: CATSEDRNTDTQYF

V: TRBV20-1
J: TRBJ2-1
D: .
size: .
DNA: TGCAGTGCTAGATCCGCCCGGGGTTACAATGAGCAGTTCTTC
CDR3: CSARSARGYNEQFF

V: TRBV28
J: TRBJ2-7
D: TRBD2
size: .
DNA: TGTGCCAGCAGTTCCAACGAGCGGGGGACCTCCTACGAGCAGTACTTC
CDR3: CASSSNERGTSYEQYF